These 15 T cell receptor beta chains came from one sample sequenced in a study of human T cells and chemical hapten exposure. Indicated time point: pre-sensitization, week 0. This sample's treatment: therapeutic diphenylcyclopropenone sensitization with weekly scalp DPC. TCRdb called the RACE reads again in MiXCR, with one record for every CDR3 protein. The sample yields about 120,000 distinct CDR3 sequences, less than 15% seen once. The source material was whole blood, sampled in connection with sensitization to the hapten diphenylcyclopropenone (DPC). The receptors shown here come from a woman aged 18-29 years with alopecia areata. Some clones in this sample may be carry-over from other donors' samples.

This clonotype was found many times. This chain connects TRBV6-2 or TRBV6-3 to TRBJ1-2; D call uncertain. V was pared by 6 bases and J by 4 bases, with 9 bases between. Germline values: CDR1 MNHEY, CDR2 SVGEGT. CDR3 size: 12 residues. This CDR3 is CASRMTTYGYTF. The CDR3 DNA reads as TGTGCCAGCAGAATGACGACCTATGGCTACACCTTC.

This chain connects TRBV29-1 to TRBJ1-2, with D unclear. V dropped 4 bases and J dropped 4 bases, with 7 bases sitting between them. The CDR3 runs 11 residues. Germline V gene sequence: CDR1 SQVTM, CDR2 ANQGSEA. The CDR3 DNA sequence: TGCAGCGTTGGGAGAGGCTATGGCTACACCTTC. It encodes CSVGRGYGYTF. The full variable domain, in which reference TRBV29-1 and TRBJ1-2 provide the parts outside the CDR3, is SAVISQKPSRDICQRGTSLTIQCQVDSQVTMMFWYRQQPGQSLTLIATANQGSEATYESGFVIDKFPISRPNLTFSTLTVSNMSPEDSSIYLCSVGRGYGYTFGSGTRLTVV.

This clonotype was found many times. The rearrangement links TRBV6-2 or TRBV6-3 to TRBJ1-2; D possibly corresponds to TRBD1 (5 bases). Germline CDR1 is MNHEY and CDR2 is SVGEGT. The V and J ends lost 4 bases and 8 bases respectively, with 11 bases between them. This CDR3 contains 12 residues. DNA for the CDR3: TGTGCCAGCAGTTTACAGCAGGGAGGCTACACCTTC. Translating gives CASSLQQGGYTF.

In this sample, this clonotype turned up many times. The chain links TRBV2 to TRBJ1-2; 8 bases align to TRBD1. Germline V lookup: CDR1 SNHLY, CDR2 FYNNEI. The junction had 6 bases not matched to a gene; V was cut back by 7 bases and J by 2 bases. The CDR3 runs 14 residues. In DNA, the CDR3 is TGTGCCAGCATTACGGGACAGGAAAACTATGGCTACACCTTC. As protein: CASITGQENYGYTF.

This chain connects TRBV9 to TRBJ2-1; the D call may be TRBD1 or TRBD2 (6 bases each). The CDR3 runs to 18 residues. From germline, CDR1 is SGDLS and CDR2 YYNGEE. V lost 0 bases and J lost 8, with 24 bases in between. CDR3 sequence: CASSVDVVGGLPRDEQFF. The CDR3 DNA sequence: TGTGCCAGCAGCGTAGACGTTGTAGGGGGACTTCCGCGGGATGAGCAGTTCTTC.

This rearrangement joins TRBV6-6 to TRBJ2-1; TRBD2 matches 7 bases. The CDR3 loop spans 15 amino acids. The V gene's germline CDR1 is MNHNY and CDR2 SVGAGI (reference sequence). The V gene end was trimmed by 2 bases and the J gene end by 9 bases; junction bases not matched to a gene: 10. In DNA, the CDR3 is TGTGCCAGCAGTTACAGCAGGACTAGTTCCAGTGAGCAGTTCTTC. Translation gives CASSYSRTSSSEQFF.

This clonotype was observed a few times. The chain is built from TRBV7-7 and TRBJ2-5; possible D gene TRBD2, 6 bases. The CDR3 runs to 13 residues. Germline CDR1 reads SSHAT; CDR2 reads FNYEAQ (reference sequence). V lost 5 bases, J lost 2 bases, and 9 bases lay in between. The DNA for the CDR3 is TGTGCCAGCAGCACCGGGAGACAAGAGACCCAGTACTTC. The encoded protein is CASSTGRQETQYF.

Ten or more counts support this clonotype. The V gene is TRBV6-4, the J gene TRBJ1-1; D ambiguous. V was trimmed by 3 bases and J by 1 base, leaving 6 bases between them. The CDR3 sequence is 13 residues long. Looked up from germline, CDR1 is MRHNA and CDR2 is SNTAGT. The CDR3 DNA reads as TGTGCCAGCAGTGATTCGGCGAACACTGAAGCTTTCTTT. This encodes CASSDSANTEAFF.

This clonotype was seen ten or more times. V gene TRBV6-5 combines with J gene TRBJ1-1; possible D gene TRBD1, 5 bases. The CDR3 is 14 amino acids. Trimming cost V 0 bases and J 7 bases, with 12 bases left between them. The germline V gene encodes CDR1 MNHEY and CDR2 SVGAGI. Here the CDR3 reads CASSYSRGIGEAFF. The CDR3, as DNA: TGTGCCAGCAGTTACTCTCGGGGGATTGGTGAAGCTTTCTTT.

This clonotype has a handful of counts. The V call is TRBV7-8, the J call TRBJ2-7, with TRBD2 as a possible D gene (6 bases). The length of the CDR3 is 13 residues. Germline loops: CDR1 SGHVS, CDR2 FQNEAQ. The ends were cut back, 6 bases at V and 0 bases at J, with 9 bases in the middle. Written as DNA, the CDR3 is TGTGCCAGCAGTGCGGGAAGCTCCTACGAGCAGTACTTC. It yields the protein CASSAGSSYEQYF.

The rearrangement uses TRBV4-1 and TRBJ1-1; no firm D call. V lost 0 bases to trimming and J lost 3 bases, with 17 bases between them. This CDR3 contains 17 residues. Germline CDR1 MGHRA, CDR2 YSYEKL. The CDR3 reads CASSQDRARNRDTEAFF. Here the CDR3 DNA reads TGCGCCAGCAGCCAAGATAGGGCACGGAATCGGGACACTGAAGCTTTCTTT.

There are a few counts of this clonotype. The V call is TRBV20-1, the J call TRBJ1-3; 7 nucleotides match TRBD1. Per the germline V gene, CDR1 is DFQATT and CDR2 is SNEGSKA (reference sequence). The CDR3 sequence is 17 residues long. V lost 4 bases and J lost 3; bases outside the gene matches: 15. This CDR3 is CSATPETTGARGNTIYF. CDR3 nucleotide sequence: TGCAGTGCTACCCCCGAGACTACAGGGGCACGTGGAAACACCATATATTTT.

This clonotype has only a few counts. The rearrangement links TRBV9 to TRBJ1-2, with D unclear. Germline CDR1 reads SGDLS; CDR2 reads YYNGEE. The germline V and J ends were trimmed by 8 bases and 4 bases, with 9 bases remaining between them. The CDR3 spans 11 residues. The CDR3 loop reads CASYSLYGYTF. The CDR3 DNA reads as TGTGCCAGTTACAGTCTCTATGGCTACACCTTC.

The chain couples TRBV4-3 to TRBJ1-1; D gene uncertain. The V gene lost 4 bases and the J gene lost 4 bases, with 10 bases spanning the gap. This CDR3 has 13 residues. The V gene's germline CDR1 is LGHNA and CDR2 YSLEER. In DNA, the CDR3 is TGCGCCAGCAGCCCCCACTGGAGCACTGAAGCTTTCTTT. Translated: CASSPHWSTEAFF.

The CDR3 spells CAWSGESLPGSPLHF. The CDR3 nucleotides are TGTGCCTGGAGTGGGGAGTCACTCCCGGGCTCACCCCTCCACTTT. The chain links TRBV30 to TRBJ1-6; D ambiguous. The V end lost 1 base, the J end lost 10 bases, and 17 bases lay between the germline ends. The CDR3 covers 15 residues. The germline gives CDR1 GTSNPN, CDR2 SVGIG (reference sequence).